This TCR beta chain is drawn from a study of blood T cells in healthy people across ages. CDR3 length: 14 residues. Germline V lookup: CDR1 DFQATT, CDR2 SNEGSKA (reference sequence). V shed 5 bases, J shed 6 bases, and the junction held 9 bases outside the gene matches. The second PCR ran roughly 6 to 11 cycles with a sample-barcoded 5' primer and J-beta primers. MiXCR was run by TCRdb on the 5' RACE reads, yielding one entry per CDR3 protein. The table records roughly 1,500,000 distinct CDR3 sequences, 40% to 50% of them present only once. This sequence was found in a woman between 18 and 29 years old in good health. The sequenced sample was blood. The V and J genes are TRBV20-1 and TRBJ1-5; 8 bases fit TRBD1. DNA for the CDR3: TGCAGTGCTCCGACGACAGGGGAAGGTCAGCCCCAGCATTTT. This encodes CSAPTTGEGQPQHF.